The present T cell receptor beta chain was sequenced within a study of blood T cell repertoires in COVID-19. On the study more broadly: The United States, Italy and Spain provided the acute and convalescent COVID-19 samples. T cells, B-cell-depleted T cells, or PBMCs supplied cDNA or gDNA.

This clone was seen a single time. The CDR3 is 14 amino acids. Germline V lookup: CDR1 GTSNPN, CDR2 SVGIG (reference sequence). J was trimmed by 8 bases and V by 0 bases; bases with no gene match: 9. In the study's own analysis: Amplifying reference gene primers gave estimates of nucleated cell counts. This table comes from immunoSEQ multiplex PCR, and its TCRdb copy is limited to in-frame clones, with some not included. The V and J calls and clone size come from that table; D and trimming were worked out from the DNA. The table lists more than 80,000 clones, approximately 86% of them singletons. This sequence joins TRBV30 and TRBJ1-2; 7 bases match TRBD1. Material: peripheral blood. This TCR came from a man aged 40-49 years with acute or convalescent COVID-19. The CDR3 DNA follows: TGTGCCTGGAGTGTACGCAGGGAAGGGGGCGGCTACACCTTC. Its translation is CAWSVRREGGGYTF.